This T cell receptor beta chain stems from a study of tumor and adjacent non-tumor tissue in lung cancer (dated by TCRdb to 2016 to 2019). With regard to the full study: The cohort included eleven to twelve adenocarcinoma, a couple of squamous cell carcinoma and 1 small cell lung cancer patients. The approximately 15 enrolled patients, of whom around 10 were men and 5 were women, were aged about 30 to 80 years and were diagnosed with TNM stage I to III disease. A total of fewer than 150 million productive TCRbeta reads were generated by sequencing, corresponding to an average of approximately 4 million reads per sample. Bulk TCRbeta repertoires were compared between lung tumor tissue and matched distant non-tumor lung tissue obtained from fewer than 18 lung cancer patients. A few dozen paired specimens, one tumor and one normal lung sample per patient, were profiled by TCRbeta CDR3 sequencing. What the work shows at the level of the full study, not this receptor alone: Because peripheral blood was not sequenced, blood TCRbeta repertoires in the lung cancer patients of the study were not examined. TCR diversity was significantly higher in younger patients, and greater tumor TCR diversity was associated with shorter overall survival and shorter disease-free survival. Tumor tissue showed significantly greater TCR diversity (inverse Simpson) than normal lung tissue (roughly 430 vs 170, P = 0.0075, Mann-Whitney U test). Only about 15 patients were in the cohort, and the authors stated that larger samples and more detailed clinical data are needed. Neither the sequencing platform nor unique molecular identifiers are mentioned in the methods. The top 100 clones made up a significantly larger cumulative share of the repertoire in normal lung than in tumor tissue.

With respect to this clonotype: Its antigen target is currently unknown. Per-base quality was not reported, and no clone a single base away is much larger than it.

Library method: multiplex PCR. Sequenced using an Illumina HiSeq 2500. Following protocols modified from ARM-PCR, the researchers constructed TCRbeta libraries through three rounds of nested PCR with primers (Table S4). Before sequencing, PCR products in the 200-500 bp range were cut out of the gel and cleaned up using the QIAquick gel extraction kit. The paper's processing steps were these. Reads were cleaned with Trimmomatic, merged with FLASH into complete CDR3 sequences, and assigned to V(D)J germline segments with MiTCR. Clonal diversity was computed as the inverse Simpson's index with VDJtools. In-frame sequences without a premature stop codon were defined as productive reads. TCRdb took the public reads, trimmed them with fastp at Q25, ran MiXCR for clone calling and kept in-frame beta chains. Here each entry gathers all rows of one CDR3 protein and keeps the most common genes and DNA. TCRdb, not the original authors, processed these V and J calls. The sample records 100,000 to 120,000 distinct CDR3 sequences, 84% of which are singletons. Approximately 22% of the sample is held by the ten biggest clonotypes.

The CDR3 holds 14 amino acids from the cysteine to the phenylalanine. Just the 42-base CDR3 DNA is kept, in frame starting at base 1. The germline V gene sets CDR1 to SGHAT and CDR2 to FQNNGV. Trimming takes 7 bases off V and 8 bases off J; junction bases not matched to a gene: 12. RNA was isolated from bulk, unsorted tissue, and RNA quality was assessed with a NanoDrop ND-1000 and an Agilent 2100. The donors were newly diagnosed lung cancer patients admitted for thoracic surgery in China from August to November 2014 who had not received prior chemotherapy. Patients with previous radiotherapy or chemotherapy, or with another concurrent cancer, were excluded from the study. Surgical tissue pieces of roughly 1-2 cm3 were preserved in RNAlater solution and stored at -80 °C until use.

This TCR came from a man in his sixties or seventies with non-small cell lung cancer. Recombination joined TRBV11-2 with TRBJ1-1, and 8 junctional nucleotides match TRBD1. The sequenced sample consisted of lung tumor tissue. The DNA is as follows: TGTGCCAGCATCCACTGGGACAGGAGTACCGAAGCTTTCTTT. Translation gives CASIHWDRSTEAFF. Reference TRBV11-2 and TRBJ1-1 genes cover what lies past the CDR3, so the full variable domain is EAGVAQSPRYKIIEKRQSVAFWCNPISGHATLYWYQQILGQGPKLLIQFQNNGVVDDSQLPKDRFSAERLKGVDSTLKIQPAKLEDSAVYLCASIHWDRSTEAFFGQGTRLTVV.